The clone carrying this T cell receptor (beta chain) was detected ten times or more. Antigen unknown. The data derive from a study of esophageal squamous cell carcinoma under preoperative chemotherapy. About the study: TCR repertoires were profiled from both peripheral blood T cells and tumor-infiltrating lymphocytes. Study-wide findings and caveats: Clonal contraction, more than amplification, hit abundant clones after paclitaxel-nedaplatin.

The CDR3 contains 15 residues. Trimming at V came to 1 base and at J to 3 bases, leaving 4 bases not matched to a gene. Looked up from germline, CDR1 is SGHNT and CDR2 is YENEEA. The time point is: after preoperative PTX-NDP chemotherapy. Preoperative chemotherapy with paclitaxel-nedaplatin was given to patients before surgery. TCRdb called the PCR reads again in MiXCR, with one record for every CDR3 protein. The data show around 34,000 distinct CDR3 sequences, around 49% seen once. This receptor was identified in a human donor with esophageal squamous cell carcinoma. The donor label of this sample is uncertain. Collection took place from a patient given preoperative chemotherapy. The V gene is TRBV11-3, the J gene TRBJ1-1; 8 positions agree with TRBD1. In DNA, the CDR3 is TGTGCCAGCAGCTTAGGCAGGGGGCGGGACACTGAAGCTTTCTTT. This codes for CASSLGRGRDTEAFF. Full variable domain (rest looked up from reference TRBV11-3 and TRBJ1-1): EAGVVQSPRYKIIEKKQPVAFWCNPISGHNTLYWYLQNLGQGPELLIRYENEEAVDDSQLPKDRFSAERLKGVDSTLKIQPAELGDSAVYLCASSLGRGRDTEAFFGQGTRLTVV.